This T cell receptor (beta chain) was documented in a study of blood T cell repertoires in COVID-19. Overall study context: From the United States, Italy and Spain came samples of acute and convalescent COVID-19.

This table comes from immunoSEQ multiplex PCR, and its TCRdb copy is limited to in-frame clones, with some not included. Here the sample spans more than 45,000 clones, approximately 90% being singletons. The CDR3 sequence is 13 residues long. V lost 6 bases, J lost 3 bases, and 3 bases stayed unmatched. Germline V lookup: CDR1 LNHDA, CDR2 SQIVND (reference sequence). The rearrangement joins TRBV19 to TRBJ1-1; TRBD1 matches at 8 bases. The sequenced material came from peripheral blood. This TCR came from a man in his fifties or sixties with acute or convalescent COVID-19. CDR3 loop: CASSTTGDTEAFF. The CDR3 nucleotides read TGTGCCAGTAGCACGACAGGGGACACTGAAGCTTTCTTT.